Listed here are 15 T cell receptor beta chains from one sample, sequenced in a study of blood T cell repertoires in COVID-19 (dated by TCRdb to between 2020 and 2021). The receptor library was made with the immunoSEQ multiplex PCR assay. TCRdb obtained this table from immuneACCESS and retained in-frame rearrangements with V and J assigned. These tables miss some clones; where compared with another copy, unresolved V genes account for less than half of the shortfall, and the remainder is unexplained. Within this sample are around 340,000 clones, with approximately 89% of them counted one time only. The ten largest account for around 3.9% of the sample. Source material: peripheral blood. The receptor source for this set is a woman aged 60-75 years with COVID-19, enrolled during active disease.

The V gene is TRBV19, the J gene TRBJ1-2, with D uncertain. Per the germline V gene, CDR1 is LNHDA and CDR2 is SQIVND (reference sequence). This CDR3 region has 14 residues. V was shortened by 3 bases and J by 0 bases, with 8 bases between the two germline ends. The CDR3: CASSMYGSNYGYTF. Here the CDR3 DNA reads TGTGCCAGTAGTATGTACGGGTCTAACTATGGCTACACCTTC.

The chain couples TRBV28 to TRBJ2-2, with no clear D. V dropped 3 bases and J dropped 0 bases, with 5 bases sitting between them. The CDR3 runs 14 residues. Germline lookup yields CDR1 MDHEN and CDR2 SYDVKM. In DNA form, the CDR3 reads TGTGCCAGCAGTTTTCCCGCGAACACCGGGGAGCTGTTTTTT. Protein product: CASSFPANTGELFF.

The V gene is TRBV15, the J gene TRBJ1-5; 8 positions match TRBD1. The V gene's germline CDR1 is LNHNV and CDR2 YYDKDF (reference sequence). V was pared by 0 bases and J by 6 bases, with 7 bases of the junction left unmatched. The CDR3 covers 16 residues. CDR3 loop: CATSRDGQGATQPQHF. DNA of the CDR3: TGTGCCACCAGCAGAGATGGTCAGGGGGCGACTCAGCCCCAGCATTTT.

V gene TRBV2 combines with J gene TRBJ1-6; 11 positions match TRBD1. Germline V gives CDR1 SNHLY, CDR2 FYNNEI. The CDR3 is 15 amino acids. V was pared by 5 bases and J by 9 bases, with 6 bases of the junction left unmatched. As DNA, the CDR3 is TGTGCCAGCAGTTCCGGGGACAGGGGGAGTTCACCCCTCCACTTT. Translation: CASSSGDRGSSPLHF.

The chain employs TRBV7-9 and TRBJ1-1; 7 positions match TRBD1. CDR1 and CDR2 from the germline V gene are SEHNR and FQNEAQ (reference sequence). V was pared by 4 bases and J by 4 bases, with 15 bases of the junction left unmatched. The CDR3 covers 17 residues. In DNA, the CDR3 is TGTGCCAGCAGCTCACCATACCGACAGGGTATGGGCACTGAAGCTTTCTTT. This codes for CASSSPYRQGMGTEAFF.

The chain is built from TRBV24-1 and TRBJ2-1; TRBD2 matches 14 bases. Germline V CDR1 and CDR2: KGHDR, SFDVKD. V was clipped by 4 bases and J by 10 bases; unmatched bases: 8. There are 16 residues in the CDR3. DNA for the CDR3: TGTGCCACCAGTGACCCGACTAGCGGGGGGGCCGGAGAGCAGTTCTTC. As protein: CATSDPTSGGAGEQFF.

The V and J genes are TRBV9 and TRBJ1-2, with D possibly TRBD1 on 5 matching bases. This CDR3 is built from 16 residues. V was trimmed by 3 bases and J by 6 bases, leaving 21 bases between them. Germline-derived CDR1 and CDR2 are SGDLS and YYNGEE. CDR3 nucleotide sequence: TGTGCCAGCAGCGGTCCCGCGGGGGGGAGTTCTCATGGCTACACCTTC. Encoded protein: CASSGPAGGSSHGYTF.

The chain links TRBV9 to TRBJ2-3; 8 bases line up with TRBD2. The CDR3 length is 16 residues. Germline trimming cut 0 bases from V and 4 bases from J; bases unmatched to any gene: 7. The germline gives CDR1 SGDLS, CDR2 YYNGEE. As DNA, the CDR3 is TGTGCCAGCAGCGTAGTAACGGGGGGGCGCGCAGATACGCAGTATTTT. This codes for CASSVVTGGRADTQYF.

The chain joins TRBV9 to TRBJ1-4, with D possibly matching TRBD1 (6 bases). Germline-derived CDR1 and CDR2 are SGDLS and YYNGEE. Deletions cut 0 bases from V and 3 bases from J, with 12 bases between. CDR3 size: 16 residues. The CDR3 loop reads CASSVGGGAPNEKLFF. The DNA for the CDR3 is TGTGCCAGCAGCGTAGGCGGGGGGGCCCCTAATGAAAAACTGTTTTTT.

The chain carries TRBV19 and TRBJ2-1; D is uncertain. The V end lost 5 bases, the J end lost 4 bases, and 9 bases lay between the germline ends. Germline CDR1 reads LNHDA; CDR2 reads SQIVND (reference sequence). The CDR3 sequence is 13 residues long. CDR3 sequence: CASSFDLYNEQFF. In DNA form, the CDR3 reads TGTGCCAGTAGTTTCGACTTGTACAATGAGCAGTTCTTC.

This chain connects TRBV5-1 to TRBJ1-1; maybe TRBD1 (6 bases). The CDR3 spans 14 residues. Germline V lookup: CDR1 SGHRS, CDR2 YFSETQ. Trimming removed 3 bases from V and 2 bases from J, with 11 bases in between. The CDR3 spells CASSSVDSNTEAFF. The CDR3 DNA is TGCGCCAGCAGCTCGGTGGACAGCAACACTGAAGCTTTCTTT.

V usage is TRBV7-2 and J usage is TRBJ1-6; a weak D match, TRBD1 (6 bases). Germline CDR1 SGHTA, CDR2 FQGNSA. Deletions cut 5 bases from V and 9 bases from J, with 17 bases between. The CDR3 runs 15 residues. Written as DNA, the CDR3 is TGTGCCAGCAGCAGAACAGGGTTGACGGGTTCACCCCTCCACTTT. As protein: CASSRTGLTGSPLHF.

CDR3: CASSFRRVTYNEQFF. In DNA form, the CDR3 reads TGTGCCAGCAGTTTTCGGCGGGTTACCTACAATGAGCAGTTCTTC. The chain uses TRBV28 and TRBJ2-1, with a weak D call TRBD2 (5 bases). Germline loops: CDR1 MDHEN, CDR2 SYDVKM. Between the trimmed V and J ends, which lost 3 bases and 2 bases, there was a span of 11 bases. There are 15 residues in the CDR3. Full variable domain (remainder filled in from reference TRBV28 and TRBJ2-1): DVKVTQSSRYLVKRTGEKVFLECVQDMDHENMFWYRQDPGLGLRLIYFSYDVKMKEKGDIPEGYSVSREKKERFSLILESASTNQTSMYLCASSFRRVTYNEQFFGPGTRLTVL.

The chain uses TRBV21-1 and TRBJ2-5; the table calls TRBD1, which could not be checked here. TRBV21-1 is a known pseudogene. The CDR3 length is 18 residues. The CDR3 DNA is TGTGCCAGCAGCAAAGCTTTCGGGACAGAGATAGATAAAGAGACCCAGTACTTC. Translating gives CASSKAFGTEIDKETQYF.

V usage is TRBV5-1 and J usage is TRBJ1-2; TRBD1 agrees at 7 bases. CDR1 and CDR2 (germline): SGHRS, YFSETQ. J gave up 8 bases and V 4 bases, and 5 bases lay outside the gene matches. The CDR3 has 12 residues. The CDR3 spells CASSPQGYGYTF. CDR3 nucleotides: TGCGCCAGCAGCCCACAGGGGTACGGCTACACCTTC.